This T cell receptor (beta chain) was obtained from a study of blood T cells in healthy people across ages. Whole-study results and caveats: Roughly linear age-related decline in beta diversity appeared, significant by age approximately 40.

The CDR3 is 13 residues long. The germline CDR1 and CDR2 sequences are LNHNV and YYDKDF (reference sequence). Next came a second PCR, run for about 6 to 11 cycles, which used a sample-barcoded 5' primer along with a J-beta primer mix. TCRdb re-derived calls from the 5' RACE reads in MiXCR, one entry per CDR3 protein. This table has 750,000 to 1,000,000 distinct CDR3 sequences, under 35% appearing once. To note about this clonotype: What it recognizes is unknown. An end of the junction does not agree with germline; a read error may underlie this.

These same data were also listed under a study on T cells of mothers and their children. This second study says: Researchers report slightly higher, though non-significant, overlap in related mother-child pairs than in unrelated pairs.

This sequence originates from a woman in her 40s in good health. The chain employs TRBV15 and TRBJ1-2; a possible D gene is TRBD1 (5 bases). Sequencing was carried out using blood. The CDR3 DNA follows: TGTGGCACCAGCAGGGTACCAAACTATGGCTACACCTTC. Amino acid sequence: CGTSRVPNYGYTF.